What follows are 12 T cell receptor beta chains derived from one specimen sequenced in a study of graft-versus-host responses after intestinal transplantation. Repertoires were generated with immunoSEQ multiplex PCR, while TCRdb's copy carries only in-frame clones and drops some. The sample carries some 70,000 clones, around nine tenths recorded once. The sequencing used bone marrow, collected approximately 740 days after intestinal transplantation. These receptors originate from a human patient who received an intestinal transplant, so some T cells may come from the graft donor.

This chain uses TRBV7-2 with TRBJ2-3; 8 bases are shared with TRBD2. In germline, CDR1 is SGHTA, CDR2 FQGNSA. V lost 3 bases, J lost 1 base, and 6 bases stayed unmatched. This CDR3 comprises 16 residues. CDR3 sequence reads: CASSLGTRFGTDTQYF. DNA of the CDR3: TGTGCCAGCAGCTTGGGGACTAGATTCGGCACAGATACGCAGTATTTT.

The chain combines TRBV5-1 with TRBJ2-2; D gene uncertain. The V end lost 0 bases, the J end lost 7 bases, and 13 bases lay between the germline ends. The CDR3 loop spans 15 amino acids. Germline V gene sequence: CDR1 SGHRS, CDR2 YFSETQ. This CDR3 reads CASSLVSSNGGELFF. As DNA, the CDR3 is TGCGCCAGCAGCTTGGTTTCTAGTAACGGCGGGGAGCTGTTTTTT.

This chain links TRBV28 with TRBJ1-1; unclear D gene. Trimming took 7 bases from V and 1 from J, leaving 13 bases between them. This CDR3 is built from 14 residues. Germline V lookup: CDR1 MDHEN, CDR2 SYDVKM. CDR3 in DNA: TGTGCCAGCACAGAGAGTGGGGAGAACACTGAAGCTTTCTTT. This translates into CASTESGENTEAFF.

The CDR3 DNA reads as TGTGCCAGCAGCTTAGGGACAGGAAGGGGGGAGACCCAGTACTTC. Translating it yields CASSLGTGRGETQYF. The chain employs TRBV11-3 and TRBJ2-5, with 7 bases lining up with TRBD1. CDR3 length equals 15 residues. CDR1 is SGHNT, CDR2 YENEEA, per germline. The V segment lost 1 base and the J segment 5 bases; nucleotides outside the gene matches: 7.

The chain carries TRBV9 and TRBJ2-7, with 7 bases matching TRBD1. The CDR3 totals 15 residues. CDR1 is SGDLS, CDR2 YYNGEE, per germline. The trim removed 0 bases at V and 0 bases at J, leaving 3 bases unmatched. The CDR3 DNA reads TGTGCCAGCAGCGTAGAGGGGACAGACTCCTACGAGCAGTACTTC. Translation: CASSVEGTDSYEQYF.

This chain joins TRBV7-9 and TRBJ2-2; 10 bases are a match to TRBD2. The CDR3 has 18 amino acids. CDR1 is SEHNR and CDR2 is FQNEAQ in the germline V gene (reference sequence). J was trimmed by 1 base and V by 6 bases; bases with no gene match: 11. The CDR3 spells CASSSTSGSTRNTGELFF. The DNA of the CDR3 is TGTGCCAGCAGTTCGACTAGCGGGTCTACACGGAACACCGGGGAGCTGTTTTTT.

The rearrangement uses TRBV5-1 and TRBJ1-1; the D gene is possibly TRBD1 (5 bases). The CDR3 extends over 16 amino acids. Trimming cost V 1 base and J 0 bases, with 13 bases left between them. Germline loops: CDR1 SGHRS, CDR2 YFSETQ. The CDR3 DNA follows: TGCGCCAGCAGCTTGCTCTGGGGGGTCATGAACACTGAAGCTTTCTTT. Amino acid sequence: CASSLLWGVMNTEAFF.

This chain joins TRBV4-1 and TRBJ2-7; D assignment may be TRBD1 or TRBD2 (5 bases each). CDR1 MGHRA and CDR2 YSYEKL come from the germline V gene. The CDR3 spans 13 residues. Deletions cut 4 bases from V and 4 bases from J, with 11 bases between. DNA for the CDR3: TGCGCCAGCAGCCCGAGAGGGGAATACGAGCAGTACTTC. Its protein is CASSPRGEYEQYF.

Only a few counts were recorded for this clone. This sequence joins TRBV4-2 and TRBJ2-7, with D perhaps matching TRBD1 (5 bases). The germline gives CDR1 LGHNA, CDR2 YNFKEQ. This CDR3 is 14 amino acids long. Trimming took off 0 bases at V and 3 bases at J, with 9 bases between the two ends. CDR3 loop: CASSQDWQGYEQYF. In nucleotides, the CDR3 is TGTGCCAGCAGCCAAGATTGGCAGGGCTACGAGCAGTACTTC.

The chain has TRBV5-1 and TRBJ1-4; 9 bases agree with TRBD1. Germline lookup yields CDR1 SGHRS and CDR2 YFSETQ. The J segment lost 7 bases and the V segment lost 2 bases, leaving 9 bases of the junction unmatched. The CDR3 has 16 amino acids. CDR3 DNA sequence: TGCGCCAGCAGCTTCTCACAGGGGGCTGGGGGTGAAAAACTGTTTTTT. The encoded protein is CASSFSQGAGGEKLFF.

The V and J genes are TRBV6-1 and TRBJ1-1; 8 nucleotides agree with TRBD1. The J segment lost 8 bases and the V segment lost 5 bases, leaving 13 bases of the junction unmatched. Germline lookup yields CDR1 MNHNS and CDR2 SASEGT. The CDR3 sequence is 15 residues long. The CDR3 loop reads CASSLGVGDRLEAFF. The CDR3 coding sequence is TGTGCCAGCAGTCTGGGGGTGGGGGACAGGTTAGAAGCTTTCTTT.

V is TRBV5-6 and J is TRBJ2-7; TRBD1 matches 7 bases. The ends lost 4 bases at V and 4 bases at J; junction bases unmatched: 8. In germline, CDR1 is SGHDT, CDR2 YYEEEE. CDR3 length equals 14 residues. Written as DNA, the CDR3 is TGTGCCAGCAGCGCGACAGGGCTTGAGTACGAGCAGTACTTC. As protein: CASSATGLEYEQYF.